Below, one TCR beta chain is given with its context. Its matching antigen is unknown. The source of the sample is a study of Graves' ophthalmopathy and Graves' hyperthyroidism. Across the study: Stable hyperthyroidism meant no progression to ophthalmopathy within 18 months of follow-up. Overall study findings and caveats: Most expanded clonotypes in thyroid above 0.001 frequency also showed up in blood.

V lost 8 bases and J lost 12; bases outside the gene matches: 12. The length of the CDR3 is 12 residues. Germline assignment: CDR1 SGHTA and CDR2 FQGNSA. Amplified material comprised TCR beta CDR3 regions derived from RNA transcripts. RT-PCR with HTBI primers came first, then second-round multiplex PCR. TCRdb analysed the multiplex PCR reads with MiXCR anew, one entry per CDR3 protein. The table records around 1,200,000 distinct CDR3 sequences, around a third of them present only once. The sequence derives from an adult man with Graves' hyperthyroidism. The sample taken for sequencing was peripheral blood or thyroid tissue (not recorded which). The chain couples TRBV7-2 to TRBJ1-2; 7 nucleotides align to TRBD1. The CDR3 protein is CASGVGGSGNTF. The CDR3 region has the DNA TGTGCCAGCGGCGTAGGGGGCTCTGGAAACACCTTC.